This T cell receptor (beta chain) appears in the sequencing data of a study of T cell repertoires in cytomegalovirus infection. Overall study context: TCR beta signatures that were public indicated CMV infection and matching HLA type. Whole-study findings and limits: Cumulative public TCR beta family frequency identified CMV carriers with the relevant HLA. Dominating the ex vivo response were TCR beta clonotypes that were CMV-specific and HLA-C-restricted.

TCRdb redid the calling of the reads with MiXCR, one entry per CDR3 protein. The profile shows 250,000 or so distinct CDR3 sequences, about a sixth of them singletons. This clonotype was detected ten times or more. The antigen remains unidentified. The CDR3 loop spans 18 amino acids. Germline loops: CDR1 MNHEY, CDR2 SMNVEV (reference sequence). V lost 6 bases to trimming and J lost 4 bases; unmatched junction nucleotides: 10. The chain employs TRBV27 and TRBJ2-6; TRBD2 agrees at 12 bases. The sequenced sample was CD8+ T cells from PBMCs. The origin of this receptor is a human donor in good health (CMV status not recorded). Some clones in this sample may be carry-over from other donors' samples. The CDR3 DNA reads TGTGCCAGCAGAGACCTAGCGGGGGGGCCTAGAGGGGCCAACGTCCTGACTTTC. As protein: CASRDLAGGPRGANVLTF.